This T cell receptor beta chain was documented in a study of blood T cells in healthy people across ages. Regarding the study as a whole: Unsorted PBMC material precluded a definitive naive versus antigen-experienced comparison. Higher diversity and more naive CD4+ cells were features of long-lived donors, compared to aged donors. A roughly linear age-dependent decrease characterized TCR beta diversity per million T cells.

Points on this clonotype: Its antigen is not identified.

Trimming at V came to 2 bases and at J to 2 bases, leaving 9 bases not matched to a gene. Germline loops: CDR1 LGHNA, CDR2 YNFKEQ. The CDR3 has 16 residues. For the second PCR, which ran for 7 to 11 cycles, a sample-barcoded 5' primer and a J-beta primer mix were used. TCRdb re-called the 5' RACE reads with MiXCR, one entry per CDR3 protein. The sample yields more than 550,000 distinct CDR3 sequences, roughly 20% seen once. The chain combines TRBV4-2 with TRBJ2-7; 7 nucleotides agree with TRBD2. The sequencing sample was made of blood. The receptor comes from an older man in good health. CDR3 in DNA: TGTGCCAGCAGCCAAACCCAGCGGGGCGACACCTACGAGCAGTACTTC. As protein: CASSQTQRGDTYEQYF.